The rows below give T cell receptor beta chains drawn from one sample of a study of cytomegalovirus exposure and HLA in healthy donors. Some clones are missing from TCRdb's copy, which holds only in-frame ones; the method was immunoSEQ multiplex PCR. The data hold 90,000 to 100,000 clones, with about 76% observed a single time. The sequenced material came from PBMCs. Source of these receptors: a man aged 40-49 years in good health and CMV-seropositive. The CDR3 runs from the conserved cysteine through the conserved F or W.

CDR3 protein: CASSYSSGTGVGEQYF
V gene: TRBV6-5
J gene: TRBJ2-7
CDR3 length: 16

CDR3 protein: CASGGALETQYF
V gene: TRBV7-9
J gene: TRBJ2-5
CDR3 length: 12

CDR3 protein: CASSSGQGVTGELFF
V gene: TRBV5-1
J gene: TRBJ2-2
CDR3 length: 15

CDR3 protein: CASSKDRGSGNTIYF
V gene: TRBV18
J gene: TRBJ1-3
CDR3 length: 15

CDR3 protein: CASGPGLGTEAFF
V gene: TRBV12-5
J gene: TRBJ1-1
CDR3 length: 13

CDR3 protein: CASSYGTGDTYGYTF
V gene: TRBV28
J gene: TRBJ1-2
CDR3 length: 15

CDR3 protein: CASSQADGGVSYNEQFF
V gene: TRBV4-2
J gene: TRBJ2-1
CDR3 length: 17

CDR3 protein: CASNPAGGGAGGREQYF
V gene: TRBV7-9
J gene: TRBJ2-7
CDR3 length: 17

CDR3 protein: CASSPVFEAYTDYGYTF
V gene: TRBV19
J gene: TRBJ1-2
CDR3 length: 17

CDR3 protein: CASSLPIAGGRDTGELFF
V gene: TRBV13
J gene: TRBJ2-2
CDR3 length: 18

CDR3 protein: CASSSNRGRGETQYF
V gene: TRBV7-7
J gene: TRBJ2-5
CDR3 length: 15

CDR3 protein: CASSVGAGNSYEQYF
V gene: TRBV9
J gene: TRBJ2-7
CDR3 length: 15

CDR3 protein: CASRGGLSNTGELFF
V gene: TRBV19
J gene: TRBJ2-2
CDR3 length: 15

CDR3 protein: CSVLGTYEQYF
V gene: TRBV29-1
J gene: TRBJ2-7
CDR3 length: 11

CDR3 protein: CASSLEGGGYEQYF
V gene: TRBV7-9
J gene: TRBJ2-7
CDR3 length: 14

CDR3 protein: CASSQQVRSYEQYF
V gene: TRBV4-3
J gene: TRBJ2-7
CDR3 length: 14

CDR3 protein: CASSQDPGGEQYF
V gene: TRBV14
J gene: TRBJ2-7
CDR3 length: 13

CDR3 protein: CASRGVGANVLTF
V gene: TRBV6-1
J gene: TRBJ2-6
CDR3 length: 13

CDR3 protein: CASSIAPGSGANVLTF
V gene: TRBV19
J gene: TRBJ2-6
CDR3 length: 16

CDR3 protein: CASSLGFGVEAFF
V gene: TRBV7-8
J gene: TRBJ1-1
CDR3 length: 13

CDR3 protein: CASSLEAAAGAAGELFF
V gene: TRBV11-2
J gene: TRBJ2-2
CDR3 length: 17

CDR3 protein: CASSLGAYEQYF
V gene: TRBV5-1
J gene: TRBJ2-7
CDR3 length: 12

CDR3 protein: CASSYGDRVNQPQHF
V gene: TRBV11-2
J gene: TRBJ1-5
CDR3 length: 15

CDR3 protein: CASSFSGNTEAFF
V gene: TRBV5-5
J gene: TRBJ1-1
CDR3 length: 13

CDR3 protein: CASSFEQGRGTQYF
V gene: TRBV5-6
J gene: TRBJ2-5
CDR3 length: 14

CDR3 protein: CASSLSRGGADYGYTF
V gene: TRBV7-9
J gene: TRBJ1-2
CDR3 length: 16

CDR3 protein: CASSRLMNTEAFF
V gene: TRBV7-9
J gene: TRBJ1-1
CDR3 length: 13

CDR3 protein: CASSPATGVAGNTIYF
V gene: TRBV7-6
J gene: TRBJ1-3
CDR3 length: 16

CDR3 protein: CASSTGLEEQYF
V gene: TRBV11-2
J gene: TRBJ2-5
CDR3 length: 12

CDR3 protein: CASSLRPSYEQYF
V gene: TRBV6-5
J gene: TRBJ2-7
CDR3 length: 13

CDR3 protein: CASSLGRDRAEAFF
V gene: TRBV7-9
J gene: TRBJ1-1
CDR3 length: 14

CDR3 protein: CASSLGDRGGEAFF
V gene: TRBV28
J gene: TRBJ1-1
CDR3 length: 14

CDR3 protein: CASSGPGGTQYF
V gene: TRBV10-1
J gene: TRBJ2-5
CDR3 length: 12

CDR3 protein: CASSSGTSGGASIDTQYF
V gene: TRBV21-1
J gene: TRBJ2-3
CDR3 length: 18

CDR3 protein: CASSLVREAGYTF
V gene: TRBV7-8
J gene: TRBJ1-2
CDR3 length: 13

CDR3 protein: CASSPSGPSTDTQYF
V gene: TRBV5-1
J gene: TRBJ2-3
CDR3 length: 15

CDR3 protein: CASSSSHRDEQYF
V gene: TRBV11-3
J gene: TRBJ2-7
CDR3 length: 13

CDR3 protein: CASSSGLAIEQYF
V gene: TRBV5-4
J gene: TRBJ2-7
CDR3 length: 13

CDR3 protein: CASSSGTRPTDTQYF
V gene: TRBV5-1
J gene: TRBJ2-3
CDR3 length: 15

CDR3 protein: CASRQTGGDIYEQYF
V gene: TRBV5-1
J gene: TRBJ2-7
CDR3 length: 15

CDR3 protein: CSARAGNGYTF
V gene: TRBV20-1
J gene: TRBJ1-2
CDR3 length: 11

CDR3 protein: CASSVGAGGGTDTQYF
V gene: TRBV9
J gene: TRBJ2-3
CDR3 length: 16

CDR3 protein: CATTGLAGATNTGELFF
V gene: TRBV5-4
J gene: TRBJ2-2
CDR3 length: 17

CDR3 protein: CASSTPGTVNEQFF
V gene: TRBV5-5
J gene: TRBJ2-1
CDR3 length: 14

CDR3 protein: CASSFIVRLAGLDEQFF
V gene: TRBV5-6
J gene: TRBJ2-1
CDR3 length: 17

CDR3 protein: CAISERTSPQETQYF
V gene: TRBV10-3
J gene: TRBJ2-5
CDR3 length: 15

CDR3 protein: CASTDRTTQETQYF
V gene: TRBV6-5
J gene: TRBJ2-5
CDR3 length: 14

CDR3 protein: CASSSNSDTDTQYF
V gene: TRBV11-2
J gene: TRBJ2-3
CDR3 length: 14

CDR3 protein: CASRATGASYEQYF
V gene: TRBV2
J gene: TRBJ2-7
CDR3 length: 14

CDR3 protein: CASSVFPGGADEQYF
V gene: TRBV9
J gene: TRBJ2-7
CDR3 length: 15

CDR3 protein: CASSETGAAGNTIYF
V gene: TRBV6-1
J gene: TRBJ1-3
CDR3 length: 15

CDR3 protein: CASSQEGTGPTGELFF
V gene: TRBV4-1
J gene: TRBJ2-2
CDR3 length: 16

CDR3 protein: CASSPTGGDTEAFF
V gene: TRBV7-2
J gene: TRBJ1-1
CDR3 length: 14

CDR3 protein: CASSLTSLTTDTQYF
V gene: TRBV11-2
J gene: TRBJ2-3
CDR3 length: 15